This entry concerns a single T cell receptor (beta chain). The method was immunoSEQ multiplex PCR; TCRdb's version includes in-frame clones alone and lacks a portion of them. Among 200,000 to 300,000 clones listed, 80% to 85% were seen once. These data come from a study of blood T cell repertoires in COVID-19. This CDR3 comprises 15 residues. The V gene's germline CDR1 is SGDLS and CDR2 YYNGEE. The J segment lost 4 bases and the V segment lost 4 bases, leaving 9 bases of the junction unmatched. This chain uses TRBV9 with TRBJ2-7, with 9 bases lining up with TRBD1. The source of this sequence is an older woman with active or convalescent COVID-19. Sequenced material: peripheral blood. The CDR3 region has the DNA TGTGCCAGCAGCCCGAGCGGGACAGGGACGTACGAGCAGTACTTC. As protein: CASSPSGTGTYEQYF.